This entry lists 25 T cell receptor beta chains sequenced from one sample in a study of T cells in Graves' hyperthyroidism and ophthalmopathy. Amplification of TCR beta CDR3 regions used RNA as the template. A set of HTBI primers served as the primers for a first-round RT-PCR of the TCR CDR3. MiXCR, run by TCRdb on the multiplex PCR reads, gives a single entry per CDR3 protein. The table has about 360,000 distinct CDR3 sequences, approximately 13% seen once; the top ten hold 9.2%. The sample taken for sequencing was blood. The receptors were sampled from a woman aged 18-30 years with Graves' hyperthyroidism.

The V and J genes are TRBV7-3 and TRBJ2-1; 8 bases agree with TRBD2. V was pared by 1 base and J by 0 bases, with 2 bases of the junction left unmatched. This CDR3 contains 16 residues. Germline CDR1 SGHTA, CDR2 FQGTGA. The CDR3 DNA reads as TGTGCCAGCAGCTTAAACGGGAGGGCCTCCTACAATGAGCAGTTCTTC. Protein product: CASSLNGRASYNEQFF.

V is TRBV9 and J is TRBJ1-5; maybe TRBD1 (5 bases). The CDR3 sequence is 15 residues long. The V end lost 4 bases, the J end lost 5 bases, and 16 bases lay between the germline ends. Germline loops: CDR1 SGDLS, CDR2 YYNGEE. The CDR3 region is CASSPWGGADQPQHF. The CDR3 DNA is TGTGCCAGCAGCCCTTGGGGAGGGGCGGATCAGCCCCAGCATTTT.

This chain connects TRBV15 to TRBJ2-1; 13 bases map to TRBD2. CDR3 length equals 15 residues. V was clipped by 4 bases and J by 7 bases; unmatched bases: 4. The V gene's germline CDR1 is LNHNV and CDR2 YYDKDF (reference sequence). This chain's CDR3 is CATSKGGLAGNEQFF. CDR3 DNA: TGTGCCACCAGCAAGGGGGGACTAGCGGGGAATGAGCAGTTCTTC. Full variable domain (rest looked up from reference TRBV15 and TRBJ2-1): DAMVIQNPRYQVTQFGKPVTLSCSQTLNHNVMYWYQQKSSQAPKLLFHYYDKDFNNEADTPDNFQSRRPNTSFCFLDIRSPGLGDTAMYLCATSKGGLAGNEQFFGPGTRLTVL.

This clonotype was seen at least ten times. The CDR3 spells CSARDGGWDEKLFF. CDR3 DNA sequence: TGCAGTGCTAGAGATGGGGGTTGGGATGAAAAACTGTTTTTT. This chain connects TRBV20-1 to TRBJ1-4; possibly TRBD1 for D (5 bases). Between the trimmed V and J ends, which lost 0 bases and 6 bases, there was a span of 11 bases. The germline V gene has CDR1 DFQATT and CDR2 SNEGSKA (reference sequence). The CDR3 runs to 14 residues.

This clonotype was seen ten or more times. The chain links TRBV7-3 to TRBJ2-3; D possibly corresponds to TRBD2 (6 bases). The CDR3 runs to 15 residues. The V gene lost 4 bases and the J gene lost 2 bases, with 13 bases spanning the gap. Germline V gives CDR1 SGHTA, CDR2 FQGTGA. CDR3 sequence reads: CASSSGLTYTDTQYF. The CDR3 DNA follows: TGTGCCAGCAGCTCGGGACTGACCTACACAGATACGCAGTATTTT.

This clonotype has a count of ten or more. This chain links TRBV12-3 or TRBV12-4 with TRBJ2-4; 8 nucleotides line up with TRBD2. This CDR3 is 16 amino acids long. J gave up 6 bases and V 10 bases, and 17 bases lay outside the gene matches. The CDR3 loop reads CATSSGGSGVGNIQYF. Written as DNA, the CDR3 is TGTGCCACCTCAAGCGGGGGATCGGGAGTAGGAAACATTCAGTACTTC.

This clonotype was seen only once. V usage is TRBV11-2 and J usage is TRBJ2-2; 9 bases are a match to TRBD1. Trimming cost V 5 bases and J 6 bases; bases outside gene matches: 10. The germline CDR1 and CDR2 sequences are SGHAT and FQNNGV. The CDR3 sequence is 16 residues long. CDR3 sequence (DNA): TGTGCCAGCAGCCCACCGGGACAGGGTTTCCCCGGGGAGCTGTTTTTT. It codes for CASSPPGQGFPGELFF. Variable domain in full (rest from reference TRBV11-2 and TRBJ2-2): EAGVAQSPRYKIIEKRQSVAFWCNPISGHATLYWYQQILGQGPKLLIQFQNNGVVDDSQLPKDRFSAERLKGVDSTLKIQPAKLEDSAVYLCASSPPGQGFPGELFFGEGSRLTVL.

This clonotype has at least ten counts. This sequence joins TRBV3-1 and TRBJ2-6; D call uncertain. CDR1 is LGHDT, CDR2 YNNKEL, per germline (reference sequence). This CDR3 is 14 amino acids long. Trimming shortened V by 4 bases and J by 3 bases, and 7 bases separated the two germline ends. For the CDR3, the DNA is TGTGCCAGCAGCCTCCGCGGTGGGGCCAACGTCCTGACTTTC. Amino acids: CASSLRGGANVLTF.

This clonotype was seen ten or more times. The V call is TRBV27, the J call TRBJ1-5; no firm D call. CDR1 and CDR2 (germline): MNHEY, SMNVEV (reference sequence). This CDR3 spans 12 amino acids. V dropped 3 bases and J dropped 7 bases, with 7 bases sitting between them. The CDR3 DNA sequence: TGTGCCAGCAGTTTTTTCGGACAGCCCCAGCATTTT. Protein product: CASSFFGQPQHF.

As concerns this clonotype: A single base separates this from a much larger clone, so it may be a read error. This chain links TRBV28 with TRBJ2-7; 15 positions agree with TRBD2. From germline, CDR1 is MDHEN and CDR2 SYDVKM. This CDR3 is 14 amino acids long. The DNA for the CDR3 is TGTGCCAGCAGTATGGGACTAGCGGGGGGCGAGCAGCACTTC. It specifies CASSMGLAGGEQHF.

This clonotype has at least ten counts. The DNA of the CDR3 is TGTGCCAGCAGTGAATTCGATCCCGCGCTGAACACTGAAGCTTTCTTT. It encodes CASSEFDPALNTEAFF. The chain uses TRBV6-1 and TRBJ1-1; D remains unclear. The germline CDR1 and CDR2 sequences are MNHNS and SASEGT. The length of the CDR3 is 16 residues. V was pared by 2 bases and J by 0 bases, with 13 bases between.

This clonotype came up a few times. The chain's CDR3 is CASSLEDRGVSEYF. In DNA, the CDR3 is TGTGCCAGCAGTTTAGAGGACAGGGGCGTATCTGAGTACTTC. This chain joins TRBV28 and TRBJ2-5; the match to TRBD1 covers 9 bases. The CDR3 contains 14 residues. Germline-derived CDR1 and CDR2 are MDHEN and SYDVKM. Germline trimming cut 2 bases from V and 12 bases from J; bases unmatched to any gene: 10.

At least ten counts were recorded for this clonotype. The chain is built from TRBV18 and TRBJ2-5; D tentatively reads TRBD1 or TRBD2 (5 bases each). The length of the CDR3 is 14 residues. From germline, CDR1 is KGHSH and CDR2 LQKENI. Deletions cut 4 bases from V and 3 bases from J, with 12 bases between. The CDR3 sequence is CASSLGTAKETQYF. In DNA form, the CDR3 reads TGTGCCAGCTCACTCGGGACGGCCAAAGAGACCCAGTACTTC. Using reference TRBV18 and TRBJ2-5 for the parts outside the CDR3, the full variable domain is NAGVMQNPRHLVRRRGQEARLRCSPMKGHSHVYWYRQLPEEGLKFMVYLQKENIIDESGMPKERFSAEFPKEGPSILRIQQVVRGDSAAYFCASSLGTAKETQYFGPGTRLLVL.

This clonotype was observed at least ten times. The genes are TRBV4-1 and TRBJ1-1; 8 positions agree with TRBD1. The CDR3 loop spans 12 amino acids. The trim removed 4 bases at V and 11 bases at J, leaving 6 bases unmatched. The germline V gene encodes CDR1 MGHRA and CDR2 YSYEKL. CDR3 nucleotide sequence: TGCGCCAGCAGCCTGACAGGGGTCGAGGCTTTCTTT. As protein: CASSLTGVEAFF.

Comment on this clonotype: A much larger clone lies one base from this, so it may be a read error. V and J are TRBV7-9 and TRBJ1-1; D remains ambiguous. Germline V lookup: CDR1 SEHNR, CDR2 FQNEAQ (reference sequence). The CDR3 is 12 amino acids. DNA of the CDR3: TGTACCGTCCAGCTTGGGCAGTTTGAAGCTTTCTTT. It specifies CTVQLGQFEAFF.

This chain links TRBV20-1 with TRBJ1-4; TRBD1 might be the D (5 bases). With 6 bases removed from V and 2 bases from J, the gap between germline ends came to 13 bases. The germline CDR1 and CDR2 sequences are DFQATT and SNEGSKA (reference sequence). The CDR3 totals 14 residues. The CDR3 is CSAAEGSTNEKLFF. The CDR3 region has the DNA TGCAGTGCGGCCGAGGGGTCTACTAATGAAAAACTGTTTTTT.

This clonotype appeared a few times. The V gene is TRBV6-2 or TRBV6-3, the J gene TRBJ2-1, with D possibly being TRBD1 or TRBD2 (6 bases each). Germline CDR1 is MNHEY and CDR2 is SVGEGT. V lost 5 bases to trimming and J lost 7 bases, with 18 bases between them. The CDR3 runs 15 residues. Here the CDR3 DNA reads TGTGCCAGCAGTAGGGGGTGGGAGGACACTAATGAGCAGTTCTTC. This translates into CASSRGWEDTNEQFF.

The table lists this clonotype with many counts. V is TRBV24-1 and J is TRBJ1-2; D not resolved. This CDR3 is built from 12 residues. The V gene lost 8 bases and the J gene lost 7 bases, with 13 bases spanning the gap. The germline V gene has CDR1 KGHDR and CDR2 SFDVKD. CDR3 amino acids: CATNSGDRGYTF. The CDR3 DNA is TGTGCCACCAATTCTGGTGACCGTGGCTACACCTTC.

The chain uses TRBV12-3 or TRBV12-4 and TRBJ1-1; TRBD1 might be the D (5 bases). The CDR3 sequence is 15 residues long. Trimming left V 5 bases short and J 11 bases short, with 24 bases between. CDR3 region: CASSPRGSDSPGAFF. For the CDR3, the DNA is TGTGCCAGCAGTCCCCGGGGATCCGACAGCCCTGGGGCTTTCTTT.

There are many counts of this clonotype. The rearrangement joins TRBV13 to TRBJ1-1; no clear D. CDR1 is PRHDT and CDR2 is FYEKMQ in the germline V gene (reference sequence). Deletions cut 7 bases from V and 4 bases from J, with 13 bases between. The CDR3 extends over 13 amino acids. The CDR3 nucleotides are TGTGCCAGCACCTGGGTTGATGGCACTGAAGCTTTCTTT. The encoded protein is CASTWVDGTEAFF.

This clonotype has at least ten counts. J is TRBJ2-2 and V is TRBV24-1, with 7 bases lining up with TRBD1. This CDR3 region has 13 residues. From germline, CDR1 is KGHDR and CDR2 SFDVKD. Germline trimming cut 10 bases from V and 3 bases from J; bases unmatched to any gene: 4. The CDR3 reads CATGGRDTGELFF. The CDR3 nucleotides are TGTGCCACAGGGGGCCGGGACACCGGGGAGCTGTTTTTT.

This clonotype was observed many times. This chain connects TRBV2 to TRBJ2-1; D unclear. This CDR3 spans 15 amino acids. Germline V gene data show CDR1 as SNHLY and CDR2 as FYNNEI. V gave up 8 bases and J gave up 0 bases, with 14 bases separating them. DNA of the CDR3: TGTGCCAGCCTAGAGGAGCGAAGCTCCTACAATGAGCAGTTCTTC. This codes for CASLEERSSYNEQFF.

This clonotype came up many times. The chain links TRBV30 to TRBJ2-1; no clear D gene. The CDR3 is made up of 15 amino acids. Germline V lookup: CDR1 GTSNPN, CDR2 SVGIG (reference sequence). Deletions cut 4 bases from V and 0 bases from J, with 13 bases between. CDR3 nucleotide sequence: TGTGCCTGGAATAAACACGGGTCCTCCTACAATGAGCAGTTCTTC. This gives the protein CAWNKHGSSYNEQFF.

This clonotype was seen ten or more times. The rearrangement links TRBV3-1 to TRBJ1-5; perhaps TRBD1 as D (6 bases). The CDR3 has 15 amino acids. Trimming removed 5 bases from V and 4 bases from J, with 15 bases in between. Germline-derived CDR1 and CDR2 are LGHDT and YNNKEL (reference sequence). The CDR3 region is CASSVDQGLNQPQHF. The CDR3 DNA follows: TGTGCCAGCAGCGTCGACCAGGGGTTAAATCAGCCCCAGCATTTT.

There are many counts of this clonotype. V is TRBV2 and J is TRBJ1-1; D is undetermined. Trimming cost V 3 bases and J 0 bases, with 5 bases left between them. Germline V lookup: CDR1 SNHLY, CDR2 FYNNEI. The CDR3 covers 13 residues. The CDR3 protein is CASSEGVNTEAFF. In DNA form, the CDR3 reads TGTGCCAGCAGTGAGGGAGTGAACACTGAAGCTTTCTTT.